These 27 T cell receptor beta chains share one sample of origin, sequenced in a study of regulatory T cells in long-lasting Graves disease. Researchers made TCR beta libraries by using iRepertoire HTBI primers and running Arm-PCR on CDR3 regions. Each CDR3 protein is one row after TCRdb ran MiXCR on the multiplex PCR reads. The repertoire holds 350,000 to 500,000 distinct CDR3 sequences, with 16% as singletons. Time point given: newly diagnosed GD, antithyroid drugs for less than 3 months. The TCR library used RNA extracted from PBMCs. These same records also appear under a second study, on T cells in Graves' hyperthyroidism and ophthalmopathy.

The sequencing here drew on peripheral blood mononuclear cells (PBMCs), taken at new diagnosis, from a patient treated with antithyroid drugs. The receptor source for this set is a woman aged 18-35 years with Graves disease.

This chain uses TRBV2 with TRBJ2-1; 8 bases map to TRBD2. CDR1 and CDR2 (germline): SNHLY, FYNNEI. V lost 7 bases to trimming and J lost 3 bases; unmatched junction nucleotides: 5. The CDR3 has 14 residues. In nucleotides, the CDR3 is TGTGCCAGCAAACCGGGACTAGACTACAATGAGCAGTTCTTC. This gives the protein CASKPGLDYNEQFF.

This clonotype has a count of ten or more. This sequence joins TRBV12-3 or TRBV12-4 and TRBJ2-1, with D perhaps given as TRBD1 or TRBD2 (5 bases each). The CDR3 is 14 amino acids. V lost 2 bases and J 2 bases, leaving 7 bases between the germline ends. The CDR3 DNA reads TGTGCCAGCAGTTTACGGGACGCCTACAATGAGCAGTTCTTC. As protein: CASSLRDAYNEQFF.

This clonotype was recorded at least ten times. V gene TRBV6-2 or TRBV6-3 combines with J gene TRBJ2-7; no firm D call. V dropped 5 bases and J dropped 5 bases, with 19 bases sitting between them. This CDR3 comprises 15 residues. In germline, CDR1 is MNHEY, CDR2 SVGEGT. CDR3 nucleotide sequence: TGTGCCAGCAGTGAGGCCCTACCCTCGCCCCACGAGCAGTACTTC. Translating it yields CASSEALPSPHEQYF.

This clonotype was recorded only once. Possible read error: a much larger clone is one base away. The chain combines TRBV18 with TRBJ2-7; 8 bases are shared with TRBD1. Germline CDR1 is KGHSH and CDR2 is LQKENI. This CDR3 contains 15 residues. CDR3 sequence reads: CAGSPEQGETYEQYF. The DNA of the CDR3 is TGTGCCGGCTCACCTGAACAGGGGGAAACCTACGAGCAGTACTTC.

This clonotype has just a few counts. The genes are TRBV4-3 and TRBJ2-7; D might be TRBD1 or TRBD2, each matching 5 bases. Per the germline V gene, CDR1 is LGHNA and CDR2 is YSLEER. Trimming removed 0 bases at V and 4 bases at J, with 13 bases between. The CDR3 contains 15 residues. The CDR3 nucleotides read TGCGCCAGCAGCCAAGATGGGGGATCCGGATACGAGCAGTACTTC. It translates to CASSQDGGSGYEQYF.

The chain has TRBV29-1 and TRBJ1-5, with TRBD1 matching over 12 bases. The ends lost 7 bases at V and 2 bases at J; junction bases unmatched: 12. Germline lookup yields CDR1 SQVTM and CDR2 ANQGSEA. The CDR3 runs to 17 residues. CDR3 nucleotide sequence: TGCAGCGGGGGAGGGGACAGGGGGCGTCGGGGCAATCAGCCCCAGCATTTT. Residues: CSGGGDRGRRGNQPQHF.

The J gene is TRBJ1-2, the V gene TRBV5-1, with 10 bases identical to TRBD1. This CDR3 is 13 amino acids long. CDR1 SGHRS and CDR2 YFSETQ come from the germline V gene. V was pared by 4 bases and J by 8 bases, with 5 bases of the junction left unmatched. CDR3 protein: CASSHDRGQGYTF. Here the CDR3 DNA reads TGCGCCAGCAGCCATGACAGGGGGCAAGGCTACACCTTC.

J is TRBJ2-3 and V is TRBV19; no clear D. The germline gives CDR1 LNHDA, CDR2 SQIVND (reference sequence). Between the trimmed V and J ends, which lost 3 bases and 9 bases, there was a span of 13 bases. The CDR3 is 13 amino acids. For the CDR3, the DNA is TGTGCCAGTAGTATCCGAATAATAACAACGCAGTATTTT. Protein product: CASSIRIITTQYF.

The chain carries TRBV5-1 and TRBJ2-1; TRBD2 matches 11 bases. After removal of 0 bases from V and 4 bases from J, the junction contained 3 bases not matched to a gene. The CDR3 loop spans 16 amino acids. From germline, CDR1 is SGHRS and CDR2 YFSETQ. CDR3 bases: TGCGCCAGCAGCTTGGCACTAGCGGGAGAATACAATGAGCAGTTCTTC. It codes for CASSLALAGEYNEQFF.

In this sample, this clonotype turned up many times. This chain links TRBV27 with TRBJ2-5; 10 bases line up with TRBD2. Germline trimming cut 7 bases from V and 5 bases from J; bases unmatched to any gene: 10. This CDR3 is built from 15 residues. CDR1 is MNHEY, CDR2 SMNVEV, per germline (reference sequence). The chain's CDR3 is CASTETGLAWETQYF. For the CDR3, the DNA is TGTGCCAGCACTGAAACGGGACTAGCGTGGGAGACCCAGTACTTC.

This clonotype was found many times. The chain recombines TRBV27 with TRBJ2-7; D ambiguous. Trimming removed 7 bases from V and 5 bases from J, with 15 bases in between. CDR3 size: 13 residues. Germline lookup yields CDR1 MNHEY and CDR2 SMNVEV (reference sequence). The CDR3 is CASIGRLTHEQYF. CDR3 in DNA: TGTGCCAGCATTGGTAGATTAACCCACGAGCAGTACTTC.

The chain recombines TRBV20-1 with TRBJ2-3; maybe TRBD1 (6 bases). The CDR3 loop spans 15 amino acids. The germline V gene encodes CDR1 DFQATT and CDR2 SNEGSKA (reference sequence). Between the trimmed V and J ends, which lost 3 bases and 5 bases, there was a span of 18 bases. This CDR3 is CSASPTGRVRDTQYF. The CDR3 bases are TGCAGTGCTAGCCCAACAGGGAGAGTTCGAGATACGCAGTATTTT.

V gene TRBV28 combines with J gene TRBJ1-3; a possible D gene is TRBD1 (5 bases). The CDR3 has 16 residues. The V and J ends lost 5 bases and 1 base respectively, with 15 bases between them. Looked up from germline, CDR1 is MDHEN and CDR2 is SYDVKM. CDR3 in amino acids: CASSGPRGKSGNTIYF. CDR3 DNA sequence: TGTGCCAGCAGTGGCCCGAGGGGCAAATCTGGAAACACCATATATTTT. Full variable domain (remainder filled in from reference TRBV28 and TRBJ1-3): DVKVTQSSRYLVKRTGEKVFLECVQDMDHENMFWYRQDPGLGLRLIYFSYDVKMKEKGDIPEGYSVSREKKERFSLILESASTNQTSMYLCASSGPRGKSGNTIYFGEGSWLTVV.

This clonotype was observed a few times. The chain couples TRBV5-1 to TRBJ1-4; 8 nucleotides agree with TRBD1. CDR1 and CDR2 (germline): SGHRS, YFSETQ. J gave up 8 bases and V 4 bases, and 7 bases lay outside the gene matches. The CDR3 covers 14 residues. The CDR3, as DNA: TGCGCCAGCAGCACGGACAGGGCGGCAGAAAAACTGTTTTTT. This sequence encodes CASSTDRAAEKLFF.

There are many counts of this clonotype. The CDR3 coding sequence is TGTGCCTGGAGTTTATTGGGGGCGGAGCAGTACTTC. It encodes CAWSLLGAEQYF. This sequence joins TRBV30 and TRBJ2-7, with D maybe TRBD1 (6 bases). V shed 2 bases and J shed 7 bases, with 12 bases lying between them. This CDR3 is built from 12 residues. Germline V CDR1 and CDR2: GTSNPN, SVGIG (reference sequence).

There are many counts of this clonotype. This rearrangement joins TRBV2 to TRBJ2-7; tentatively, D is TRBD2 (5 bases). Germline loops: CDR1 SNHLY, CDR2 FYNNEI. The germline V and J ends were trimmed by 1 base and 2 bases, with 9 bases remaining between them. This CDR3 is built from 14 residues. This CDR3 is CASSEEGGAYEQYF. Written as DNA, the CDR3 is TGTGCCAGCAGTGAAGAAGGAGGAGCCTACGAGCAGTACTTC.

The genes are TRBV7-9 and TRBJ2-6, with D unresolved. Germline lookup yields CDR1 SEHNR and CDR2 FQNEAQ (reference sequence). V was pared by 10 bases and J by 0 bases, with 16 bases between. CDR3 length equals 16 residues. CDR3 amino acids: CATNPVGSSGANVLTF. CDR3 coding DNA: TGTGCCACCAACCCTGTAGGAAGCTCTGGGGCCAACGTCCTGACTTTC. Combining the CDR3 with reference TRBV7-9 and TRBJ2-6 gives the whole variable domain DTGVSQNPRHKITKRGQNVTFRCDPISEHNRLYWYRQTLGQGPEFLTYFQNEAQLEKSRLLSDRFSAERPKGSFSTLEIQRTEQGDSAMYLCATNPVGSSGANVLTFGAGSRLTVL.

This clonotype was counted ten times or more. The chain's CDR3 is CASSLDEQFF. The CDR3 DNA reads TGTGCCAGCAGCTTAGACGAGCAGTTCTTC. The chain joins TRBV7-9 to TRBJ2-1; D gene ambiguous. This CDR3 spans 10 amino acids. The V end was cut by 1 base, the J end by 10 bases, with 2 bases between. The germline gives CDR1 SEHNR, CDR2 FQNEAQ (reference sequence).

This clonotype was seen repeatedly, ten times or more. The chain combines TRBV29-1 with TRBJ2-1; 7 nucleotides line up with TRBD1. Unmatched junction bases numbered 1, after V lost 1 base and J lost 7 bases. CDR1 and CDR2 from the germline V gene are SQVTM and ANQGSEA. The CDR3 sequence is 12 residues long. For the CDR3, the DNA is TGCAGCGTTGAAGTGACAGGGAATGAGCAGTTCTTC. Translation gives CSVEVTGNEQFF.

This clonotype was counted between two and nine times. The CDR3 nucleotides read TGTGCCAGCAGTTTAGGCAGTCCTAATTCACCCCTCCACTTT. Amino acids: CASSLGSPNSPLHF. This chain links TRBV12-3 or TRBV12-4 with TRBJ1-6; D is unclear. The CDR3 is made up of 14 amino acids. Trimming took off 1 base at V and 6 bases at J, with 7 bases between the two ends.

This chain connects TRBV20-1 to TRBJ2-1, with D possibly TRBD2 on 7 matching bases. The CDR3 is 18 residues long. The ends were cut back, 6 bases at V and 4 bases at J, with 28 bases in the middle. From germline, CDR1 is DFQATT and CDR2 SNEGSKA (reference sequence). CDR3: CSALMETRRGGRYNEQFF. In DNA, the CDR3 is TGCAGTGCCCTAATGGAGACTAGAAGGGGGGGTAGGTACAATGAGCAGTTCTTC.

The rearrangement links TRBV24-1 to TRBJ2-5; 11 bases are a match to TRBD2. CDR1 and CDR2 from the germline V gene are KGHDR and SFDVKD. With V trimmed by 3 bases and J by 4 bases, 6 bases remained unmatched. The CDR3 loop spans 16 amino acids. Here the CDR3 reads CATSDPLAGGLETQYF. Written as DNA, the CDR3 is TGTGCCACCAGTGATCCTCTAGCGGGAGGTCTAGAGACCCAGTACTTC.

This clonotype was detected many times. The CDR3 spells CASNHRTGGADTQYF. DNA of the CDR3: TGTGCCAGCAACCACCGGACAGGGGGTGCAGATACGCAGTATTTT. The V call is TRBV6-1, the J call TRBJ2-3; 10 bases line up with TRBD1. The CDR3 is made up of 15 amino acids. The V and J ends lost 7 bases and 4 bases, in that order; junction bases with no gene match: 8. In germline, CDR1 is MNHNS, CDR2 SASEGT.

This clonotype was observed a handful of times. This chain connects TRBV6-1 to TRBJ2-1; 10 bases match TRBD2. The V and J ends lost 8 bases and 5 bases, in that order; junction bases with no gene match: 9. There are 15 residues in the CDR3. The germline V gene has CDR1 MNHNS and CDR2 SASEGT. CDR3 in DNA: TGTGCCAGCGGAGGCTTTCTAGCGGGAGACAATGAGCAGTTCTTC. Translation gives CASGGFLAGDNEQFF.

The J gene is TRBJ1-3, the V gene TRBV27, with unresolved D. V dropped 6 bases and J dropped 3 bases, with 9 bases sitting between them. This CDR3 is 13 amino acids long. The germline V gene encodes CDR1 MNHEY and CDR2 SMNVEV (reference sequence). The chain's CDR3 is CASSWAGGNTIYF. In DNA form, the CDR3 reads TGTGCCAGCAGCTGGGCGGGTGGAAACACCATATATTTT.

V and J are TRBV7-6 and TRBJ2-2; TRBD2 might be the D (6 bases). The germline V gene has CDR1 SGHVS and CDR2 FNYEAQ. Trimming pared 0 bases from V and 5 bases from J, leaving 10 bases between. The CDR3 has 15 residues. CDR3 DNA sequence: TGTGCCAGCAGCTTAGCTGGCGGGATGACCGGGGAGCTGTTTTTT. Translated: CASSLAGGMTGELFF.

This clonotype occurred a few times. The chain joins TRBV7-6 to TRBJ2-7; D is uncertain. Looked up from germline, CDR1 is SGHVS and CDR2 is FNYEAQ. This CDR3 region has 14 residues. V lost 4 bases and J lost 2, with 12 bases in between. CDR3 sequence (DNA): TGTGCCAGCAGCTCACGAGAGTCCACCTACGAGCAGTACTTC. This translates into CASSSRESTYEQYF.